The rows below give T cell receptor beta chains drawn from one sample of a study of T-cell memory formation after mild COVID-19. TCRdb reprocessed the 5' RACE reads with MiXCR, giving one entry per CDR3 protein. This table holds roughly 610,000 distinct CDR3 sequences, approximately 15% found once. Material: PBMCs or a T cell subset sorted from them (not recorded which). Every receptor here comes from an adult woman who had mild COVID-19 (a few samples of this study predate the infection). Cell type and time point are not known. The CDR3 runs from the conserved cysteine through the conserved F or W. D genes are given only for firm matches. Part of the rows lack a size; the others show once, few, many or a class for expanded clones.

. | TRBJ2-1 | TRBV4-1 | TRBD1 | TGCGCCAGCAGCCAAGGTTCACCACGGGACAGGGGTGACGATGAGCAGTTCTTC | CASSQGSPRDRGDDEQFF
. | TRBJ2-1 | TRBV9 | TRBD1 | TGTGCCAGCAGCCCACCCCCGGGACAGGGCAATGAGCAGTTCTTC | CASSPPPGQGNEQFF
. | TRBJ2-7 | TRBV5-6 | . | TGTGCCAGCAGCTTGGGCCGGGGGAGCTCCTACGAGCAGTACTTC | CASSLGRGSSYEQYF
. | TRBJ2-7 | TRBV20-1 | TRBD1 | TGCAGTGCTAGAGATGCACGGACAGGGGGGGCGGAGCAGTACTTC | CSARDARTGGAEQYF
few | TRBJ2-1 | TRBV7-7 | . | TGTGCCAGCAGCGCCCGGGTCGCCCTCGGAGATGAGCAGTTCTTC | CASSARVALGDEQFF
. | TRBJ2-7 | TRBV20-1 | TRBD2 | TGCAGTGCACCAGCGGGAGTCGCCTACGAGCAGTACTTC | CSAPAGVAYEQYF
many | TRBJ1-2 | TRBV11-2 | TRBD1 | TGTGCCAGCAGCCGGGACAGGGGGGGCTATGGCTACACCTTC | CASSRDRGGYGYTF
few | TRBJ2-5 | TRBV27 | . | TGTGCCAGCAGTTCCGGTCAGGACAGAGAGACCCAGTACTTC | CASSSGQDRETQYF
. | TRBJ2-7 | TRBV3-1 | . | TGTGCCAGCAGCCAAGAACTAGCAGGACGGTCGTACTTC | CASSQELAGRSYF
. | TRBJ2-1 | TRBV9 | . | TGTGCCAGCAGCGTGGAGGACTCTGGGAATGAGCAGTTCTTC | CASSVEDSGNEQFF
. | TRBJ2-7 | TRBV20-1 | . | TGCAGTGCTAGAGTCCGGACGGACCCGACATCCTACGAGCAGTACTTC | CSARVRTDPTSYEQYF
many | TRBJ2-5 | TRBV7-9 | TRBD1 | TGTGCCAGCAGACTCACAGGGGAAGAGACCCAGTACTTC | CASRLTGEETQYF
few | TRBJ2-1 | TRBV25-1 | TRBD2 | TGTGCCAGCAGTGGGCTAGCGGCTTACAATGAGCAGTTCTTC | CASSGLAAYNEQFF
many | TRBJ2-1 | TRBV19 | . | TGTGCCAGTAGTATAGCGGGGCGGAATGAGCAGTTCTTC | CASSIAGRNEQFF
few | TRBJ2-1 | TRBV20-1 | TRBD2 | TGCAGTGCCCTAAGGGGACTAGCGGGCCTTAATGAGCAGTTCTTC | CSALRGLAGLNEQFF
few | TRBJ2-7 | TRBV24-1 | TRBD2 | TGTGCCACCAGTGACCCCGGTCCCTTAGCGGGACCTCCCTACGAGCAGTACTTC | CATSDPGPLAGPPYEQYF
. | TRBJ2-5 | TRBV12-3/TRBV12-4 | . | TGTGCCATCCGAGCAGGATCGGCAGAGACCCAGTACTTC | CAIRAGSAETQYF
. | TRBJ2-1 | TRBV15 | . | TGTGCCACCAGCAGAGAGGGGGGCGCAGGAAGGAATGAGCAGTTCTTC | CATSREGGAGRNEQFF
. | TRBJ1-1 | TRBV3-1 | . | TGTGCCAGCAGCATAAGAGGGGTTACTGAAGCTTTCTTT | CASSIRGVTEAFF
many | TRBJ2-3 | TRBV27 | . | TGTGCCAGCAGTTCCAACGGACAACCAGATACGCAGTATTTT | CASSSNGQPDTQYF
few | TRBJ1-5 | TRBV3-1 | . | TGTGCCAGCAGCCAAGGTACGGGGCGGCAGCCCCAGCATTTT | CASSQGTGRQPQHF
many | TRBJ1-1 | TRBV29-1 | . | TGCAGCGTCAGGGTGAGAGAAGCTTTCTTT | CSVRVREAFF
few | TRBJ2-1 | TRBV5-1 | TRBD1 | TGCGCCAGCAGCTTGGGGACAGGGGGCTTCAATGAGCAGTTCTTC | CASSLGTGGFNEQFF
few | TRBJ1-6 | TRBV12-3/TRBV12-4 | TRBD1 | TGTGCCAGCAGAGGGACAGGGAGCGGTAATTCACCCCTCCACTTT | CASRGTGSGNSPLHF
few | TRBJ2-5 | TRBV7-2 | . | TGTGCCAGCTCCACCTTTTACGGGGAAGAGACCCAGTACTTC | CASSTFYGEETQYF
. | TRBJ2-7 | TRBV12-5 | TRBD2 | TGTGCTAGTGCGGGACTAGCGGTTACCTACGAGCAGTACTTC | CASAGLAVTYEQYF
. | TRBJ1-2 | TRBV15 | TRBD1 | TGTGCCACCAGCAGAGATTTGGGACAGCTTAGGGCTAACTATGGCTACACCTTC | CATSRDLGQLRANYGYTF
few | TRBJ1-2 | TRBV12-3/TRBV12-4 | TRBD1 | TGTGCCAGCAGTTTAAGCCCATCGGGACAGGGGCGAACGAACTATGGCTACACCTTC | CASSLSPSGQGRTNYGYTF
many | TRBJ2-2 | TRBV6-5 | . | TGTGCCAGCAGTAAATACACCGGGGAGCTGTTTTTT | CASSKYTGELFF
few | TRBJ2-7 | TRBV5-1 | TRBD2 | TGCGCCAGCAGCCCCCTAGCGGGAGGGGAGGACGAGCAGTACTTC | CASSPLAGGEDEQYF
few | TRBJ2-5 | TRBV5-6 | TRBD2 | TGTGCCAGCAGCCCTAGCGGGAGTGGAGAGACCCAGTACTTC | CASSPSGSGETQYF
. | TRBJ1-1 | TRBV2 | . | TGTGCCAGCAGTGAAGCCTGGAGTGGGGTGGAAGCTTTCTTT | CASSEAWSGVEAFF
. | TRBJ1-4 | TRBV4-3 | . | TGCGCCAGCAGCCACGACGGGACAAATGAAAAACTGTTTTTT | CASSHDGTNEKLFF
. | TRBJ2-6 | TRBV7-9 | . | TGTGGGGGAGCAGCTTACGTCTCTGGGGCCAACGTCCTGACTTTC | CGGAAYVSGANVLTF
. | TRBJ2-1 | TRBV12-3/TRBV12-4 | TRBD2 | TGTGCCAGCAGGCTAGCGGGAGGTTACGCCTACAATGAGCAGTTCTTC | CASRLAGGYAYNEQFF
. | TRBJ2-1 | TRBV20-1 | TRBD2 | TGCAGTGCTAGAGCCCTAGCGGTGCAGTTCTTC | CSARALAVQFF
few | TRBJ1-2 | TRBV5-1 | TRBD1 | TGCGCCAGCAGCGCCGGGACAGGGGGCAGCTATGGCTACACCTTC | CASSAGTGGSYGYTF
few | TRBJ1-3 | TRBV7-2 | . | TGTGCCAGCAGCTCGGGACACTTCGGAAACACCATATATTTT | CASSSGHFGNTIYF
few | TRBJ2-7 | TRBV20-1 | TRBD2 | TGCAGTGCTAACCCTAGCGGGAGCTCAATCGGGTCCTACGAGCAGTACTTC | CSANPSGSSIGSYEQYF
. | TRBJ2-1 | TRBV20-1 | . | TGCAGTGCTAGAGATACTGCGGATCCGTTCTTC | CSARDTADPFF
. | TRBJ2-7 | TRBV5-1 | . | TGCGCCAGCAGCTTGGAGGTCGAGCAGTACTTC | CASSLEVEQYF
. | TRBJ1-5 | TRBV4-2 | . | TGTGCCAGCAGCCAAGTTCAAGGTGCAAATCAGCCCCAGCATTTT | CASSQVQGANQPQHF
. | TRBJ1-2 | TRBV15 | . | TGTGCCACCAGCAGAGCCAGGGACGACTATGGCTACACCTTC | CATSRARDDYGYTF
. | TRBJ2-1 | TRBV12-3/TRBV12-4 | . | TGTGCCAGCAGTCCACCCCCCCAGGGGAGGAACAATGAGCAGTTCTTC | CASSPPPQGRNNEQFF
. | TRBJ2-3 | TRBV16 | TRBD2 | TGTGCCAGCAGCCAACTAGGGACTAGCGGGAGGCCACAGTATTTT | CASSQLGTSGRPQYF
. | TRBJ1-4 | TRBV12-3/TRBV12-4 | TRBD1 | TGTGCCAGTAGACAGGGAGCTAATGAAAAACTGTTTTTT | CASRQGANEKLFF
. | TRBJ2-2 | TRBV3-1 | TRBD2 | TGTGCCAGCAGCCAAGAAAGTCGCGGGGGGCTTAACGGGGAGCTGTTTTTT | CASSQESRGGLNGELFF
. | TRBJ2-1 | TRBV12-3/TRBV12-4 | . | TGTGCCAGCAGTTTTGCGGGATACAATGAGCAGTTCTTC | CASSFAGYNEQFF